This T cell receptor beta chain was captured in a study of T-cell reconstitution after alpha-beta-depleted transplantation in children. Trimming pared 11 bases from V and 1 base from J, leaving 10 bases between. The CDR3 totals 12 residues. Germline lookup yields CDR1 LGHNA and CDR2 YSLEER. This clonotype was recorded many times. Its target is unknown. Unique molecular identifiers were incorporated into the prepared TCRbeta library. Via MiXCR, TCRdb re-called the PCR reads, giving one row per CDR3 protein. The sample has about 300,000 distinct CDR3 sequences, 9.5% to 13% seen once. Findings and caveats of the study: The main origin of T-cell counts and diversity one year after transplant was newly produced T cells. There were reportedly several hundred expanded graft clones from which alpha-beta T cells came about two months after transplant.

This TCR came from a boy less than two years old with acute myeloid leukemia, due to receive a stem cell transplant. The rearrangement uses TRBV4-3 and TRBJ2-3; no clear D. Sequenced here: PBMCs, sampled before TCRalphabeta/CD19-depleted stem cell transplant. The CDR3 sequence: CAGPIRTDTQYF. The CDR3 nucleotides are TGCGCCGGACCCATTCGCACAGATACGCAGTATTTT.